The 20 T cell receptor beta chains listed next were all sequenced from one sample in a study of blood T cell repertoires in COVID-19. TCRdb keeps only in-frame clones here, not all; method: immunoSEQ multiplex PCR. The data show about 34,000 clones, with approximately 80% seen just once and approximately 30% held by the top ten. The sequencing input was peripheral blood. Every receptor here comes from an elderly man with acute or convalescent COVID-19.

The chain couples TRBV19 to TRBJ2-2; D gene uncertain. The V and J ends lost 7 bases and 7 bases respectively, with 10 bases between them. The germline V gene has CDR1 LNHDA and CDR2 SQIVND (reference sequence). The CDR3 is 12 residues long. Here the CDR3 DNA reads TGTGCCAGTACCCCAGATCACGGGGAGCTGTTTTTT. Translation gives CASTPDHGELFF.

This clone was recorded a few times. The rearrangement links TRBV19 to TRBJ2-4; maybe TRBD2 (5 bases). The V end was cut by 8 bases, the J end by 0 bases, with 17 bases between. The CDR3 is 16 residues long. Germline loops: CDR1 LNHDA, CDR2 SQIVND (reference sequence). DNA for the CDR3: TGTGCCAGTCCTTGCCGGCGGGTACTAGCCAAAAACATTCAGTACTTC. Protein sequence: CASPCRRVLAKNIQYF.

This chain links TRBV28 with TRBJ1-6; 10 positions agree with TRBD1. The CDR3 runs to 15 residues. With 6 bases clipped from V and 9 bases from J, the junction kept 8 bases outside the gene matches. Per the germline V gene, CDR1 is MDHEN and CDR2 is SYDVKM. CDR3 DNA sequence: TGTGCCAGCAGCCGAAGGACAGGGGGACCTTCACCCCTCCACTTT. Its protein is CASSRRTGGPSPLHF.

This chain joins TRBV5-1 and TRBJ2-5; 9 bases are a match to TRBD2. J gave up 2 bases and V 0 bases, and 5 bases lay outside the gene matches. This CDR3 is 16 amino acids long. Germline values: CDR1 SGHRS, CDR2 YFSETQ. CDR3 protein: CASSLVGRGGQETQYF. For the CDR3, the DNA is TGCGCCAGCAGCTTGGTGGGGCGGGGGGGGCAAGAGACCCAGTACTTC.

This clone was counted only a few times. CDR3 nucleotides: TGTGCCACCGGGACTAGCGGGAGAGGGACAGAGACCCAGTACTTC. Translated, it gives CATGTSGRGTETQYF. The chain is built from TRBV10-3 and TRBJ2-5, with 14 positions matching TRBD2. Per the germline V gene, CDR1 is ENHRY and CDR2 is SYGVKD. CDR3 length equals 15 residues. J was trimmed by 4 bases and V by 10 bases; bases with no gene match: 8.

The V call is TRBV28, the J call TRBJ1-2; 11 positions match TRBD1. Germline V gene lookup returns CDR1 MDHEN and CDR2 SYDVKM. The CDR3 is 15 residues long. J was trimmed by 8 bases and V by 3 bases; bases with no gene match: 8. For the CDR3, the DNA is TGTGCCAGCAGTTTGGACAGGGGGCTGATATGGGGCTACACCTTC. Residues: CASSLDRGLIWGYTF.

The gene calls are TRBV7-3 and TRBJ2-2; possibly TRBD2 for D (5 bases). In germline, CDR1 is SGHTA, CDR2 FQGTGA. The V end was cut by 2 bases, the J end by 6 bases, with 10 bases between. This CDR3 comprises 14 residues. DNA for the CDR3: TGTGCCAGCAGCTTAGAGGGTGGCCCCGGGGAGCTGTTTTTT. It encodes CASSLEGGPGELFF.

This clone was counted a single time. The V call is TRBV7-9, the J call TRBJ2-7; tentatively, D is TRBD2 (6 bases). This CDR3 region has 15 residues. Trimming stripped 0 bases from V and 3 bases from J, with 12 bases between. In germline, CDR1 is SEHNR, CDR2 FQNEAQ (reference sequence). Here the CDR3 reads CASSLARGGDYEQYF. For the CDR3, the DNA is TGTGCCAGCAGCTTAGCGAGGGGAGGAGACTACGAGCAGTACTTC.

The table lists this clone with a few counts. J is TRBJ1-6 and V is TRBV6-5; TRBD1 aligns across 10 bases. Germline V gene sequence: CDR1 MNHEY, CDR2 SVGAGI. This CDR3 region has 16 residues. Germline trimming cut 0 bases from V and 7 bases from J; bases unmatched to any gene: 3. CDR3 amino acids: CASSYSSGQGNSPLHF. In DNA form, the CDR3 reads TGTGCCAGCAGTTACTCTTCGGGACAGGGGAATTCACCCCTCCACTTT.

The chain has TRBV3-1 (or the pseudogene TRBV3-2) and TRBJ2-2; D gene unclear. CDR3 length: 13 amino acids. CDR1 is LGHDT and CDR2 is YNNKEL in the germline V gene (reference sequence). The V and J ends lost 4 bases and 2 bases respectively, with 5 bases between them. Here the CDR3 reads CASSRQNTGELFF. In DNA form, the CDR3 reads TGTGCCAGCAGCCGACAAAACACCGGGGAGCTGTTTTTT.

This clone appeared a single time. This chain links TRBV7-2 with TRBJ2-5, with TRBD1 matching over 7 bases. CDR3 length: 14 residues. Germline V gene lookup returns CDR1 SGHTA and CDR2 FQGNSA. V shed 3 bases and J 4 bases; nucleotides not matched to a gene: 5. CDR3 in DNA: TGTGCCAGCAGCTTGACAGGGTACGGAGAGACCCAGTACTTC. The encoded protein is CASSLTGYGETQYF.

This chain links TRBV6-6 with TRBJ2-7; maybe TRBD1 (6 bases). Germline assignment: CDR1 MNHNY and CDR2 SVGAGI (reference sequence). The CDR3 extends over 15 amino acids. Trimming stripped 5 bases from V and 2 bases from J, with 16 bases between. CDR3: CASSPMTGYAYEQYF. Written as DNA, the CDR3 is TGTGCCAGCAGTCCCATGACAGGCTACGCCTACGAGCAGTACTTC.

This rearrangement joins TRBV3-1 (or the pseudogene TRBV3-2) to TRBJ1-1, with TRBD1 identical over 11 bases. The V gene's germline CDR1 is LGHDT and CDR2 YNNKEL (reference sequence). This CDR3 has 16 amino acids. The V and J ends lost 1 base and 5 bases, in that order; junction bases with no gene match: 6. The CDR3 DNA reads TGTGCCAGCAGCCAAGGGACAGGGGGCGCGAGGACTGAAGCTTTCTTT. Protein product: CASSQGTGGARTEAFF.

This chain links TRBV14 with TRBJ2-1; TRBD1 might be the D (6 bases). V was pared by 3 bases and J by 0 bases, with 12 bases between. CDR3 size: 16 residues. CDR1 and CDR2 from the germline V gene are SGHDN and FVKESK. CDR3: CASSQGTWGSYNEQFF. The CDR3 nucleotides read TGTGCCAGCAGCCAGGGGACATGGGGCTCCTACAATGAGCAGTTCTTC. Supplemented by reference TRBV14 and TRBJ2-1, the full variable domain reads EAGVTQFPSHSVIEKGQTVTLRCDPISGHDNLYWYRRVMGKEIKFLLHFVKESKQDESGMPNNRFLAERTGGTYSTLKVQPAELEDSGVYFCASSQGTWGSYNEQFFGPGTRLTVL.

The CDR3 coding sequence is TGTGCCTGGAGGGCGGGACAGGCGGACAATCAGCCCCAGCATTTT. Amino acid sequence: CAWRAGQADNQPQHF. V and J are TRBV30 and TRBJ1-5, with TRBD1 identical over 8 bases. Germline trimming cut 3 bases from V and 3 bases from J; bases unmatched to any gene: 7. Germline V gives CDR1 GTSNPN, CDR2 SVGIG (reference sequence). The CDR3 is made up of 15 amino acids. The variable domain in full, completed from reference TRBV30 and TRBJ1-5, reads SQTIHQWPATLVQPVGSPLSLECTVEGTSNPNLYWYRQAAGRGLQLLFYSVGIGQISSEVPQNLSASRPQDRQFILSSKKLLLSDSGFYLCAWRAGQADNQPQHFGDGTRLSIL.

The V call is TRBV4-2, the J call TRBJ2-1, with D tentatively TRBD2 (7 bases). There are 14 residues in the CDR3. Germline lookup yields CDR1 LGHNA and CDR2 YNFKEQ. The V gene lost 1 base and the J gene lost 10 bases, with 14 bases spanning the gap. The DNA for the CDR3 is TGTGCCAGCAGCCAAGTGGGGGGGCGAGTGGAGCAGTTCTTC. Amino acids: CASSQVGGRVEQFF.

The CDR3 sequence: CASSRTAFNEKLFF. The CDR3 region has the DNA TGCGCCAGCAGCAGGACAGCCTTTAATGAAAAACTGTTTTTT. The chain carries TRBV10-1 and TRBJ1-4; a weak D match, TRBD1 (6 bases). The CDR3 runs 14 residues. With 6 bases removed from V and 4 bases from J, the gap between germline ends came to 12 bases. CDR1 and CDR2 from the germline V gene are WNHNN and SYGVQD (reference sequence).

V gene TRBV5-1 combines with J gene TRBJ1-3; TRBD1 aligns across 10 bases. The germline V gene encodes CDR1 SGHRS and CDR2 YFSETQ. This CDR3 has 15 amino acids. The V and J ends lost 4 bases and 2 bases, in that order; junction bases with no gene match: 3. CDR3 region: CASSDGTGAGNTIYF. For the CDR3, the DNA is TGCGCCAGCAGCGACGGGACAGGGGCTGGAAACACCATATATTTT. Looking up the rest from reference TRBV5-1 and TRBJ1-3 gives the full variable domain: KAGVTQTPRYLIKTRGQQVTLSCSPISGHRSVSWYQQTPGQGLQFLFEYFSETQRNKGNFPGRFSGRQFSNSRSEMNVSTLELGDSALYLCASSDGTGAGNTIYFGEGSWLTVV.

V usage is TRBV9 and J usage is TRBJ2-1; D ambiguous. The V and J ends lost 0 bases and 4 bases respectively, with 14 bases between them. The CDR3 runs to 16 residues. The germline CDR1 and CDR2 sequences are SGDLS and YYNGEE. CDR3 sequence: CASSVVAVNPYNEQFF. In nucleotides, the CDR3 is TGTGCCAGCAGCGTAGTGGCAGTGAATCCTTACAATGAGCAGTTCTTC. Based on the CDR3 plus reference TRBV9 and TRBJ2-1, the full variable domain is DSGVTQTPKHLITATGQRVTLRCSPRSGDLSVYWYQQSLDQGLQFLIQYYNGEERAKGNILERFSAQQFPDLHSELNLSSLELGDSALYFCASSVVAVNPYNEQFFGPGTRLTVL.

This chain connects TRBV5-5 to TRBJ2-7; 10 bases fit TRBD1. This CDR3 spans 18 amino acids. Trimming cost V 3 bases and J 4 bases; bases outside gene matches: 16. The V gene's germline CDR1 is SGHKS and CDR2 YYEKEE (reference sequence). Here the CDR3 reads CASSSSPTSGQGPYEQYF. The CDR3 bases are TGTGCCAGCAGCTCTTCCCCAACTTCGGGACAGGGGCCGTACGAGCAGTACTTC.